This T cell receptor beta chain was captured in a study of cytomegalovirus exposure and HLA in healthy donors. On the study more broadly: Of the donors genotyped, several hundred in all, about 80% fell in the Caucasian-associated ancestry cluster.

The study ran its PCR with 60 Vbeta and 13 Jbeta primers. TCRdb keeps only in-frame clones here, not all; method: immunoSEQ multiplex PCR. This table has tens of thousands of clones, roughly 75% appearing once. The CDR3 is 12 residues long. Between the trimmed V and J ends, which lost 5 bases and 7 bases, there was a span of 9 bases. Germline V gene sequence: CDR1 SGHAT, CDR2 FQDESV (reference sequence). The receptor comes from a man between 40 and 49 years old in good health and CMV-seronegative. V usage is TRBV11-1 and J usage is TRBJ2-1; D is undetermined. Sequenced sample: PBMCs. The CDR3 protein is CASSARLNEQFF. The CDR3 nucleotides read TGTGCCAGCAGCGCGAGGCTTAATGAGCAGTTCTTC.